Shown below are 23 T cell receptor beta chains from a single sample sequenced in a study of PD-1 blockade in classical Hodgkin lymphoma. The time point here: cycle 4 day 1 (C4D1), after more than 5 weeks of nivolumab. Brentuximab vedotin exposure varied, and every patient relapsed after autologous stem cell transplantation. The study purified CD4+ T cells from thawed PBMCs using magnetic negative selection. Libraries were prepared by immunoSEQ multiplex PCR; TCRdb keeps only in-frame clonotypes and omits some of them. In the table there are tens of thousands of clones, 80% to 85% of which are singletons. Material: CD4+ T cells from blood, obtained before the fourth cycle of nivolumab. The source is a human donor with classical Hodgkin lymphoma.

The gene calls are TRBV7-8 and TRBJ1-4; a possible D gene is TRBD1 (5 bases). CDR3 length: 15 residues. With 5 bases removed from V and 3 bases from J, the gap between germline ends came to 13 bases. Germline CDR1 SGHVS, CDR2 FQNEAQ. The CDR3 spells CASSSQGTANEKLFF. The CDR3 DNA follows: TGTGCCAGCAGCAGTCAGGGAACGGCTAATGAAAAACTGTTTTTT.

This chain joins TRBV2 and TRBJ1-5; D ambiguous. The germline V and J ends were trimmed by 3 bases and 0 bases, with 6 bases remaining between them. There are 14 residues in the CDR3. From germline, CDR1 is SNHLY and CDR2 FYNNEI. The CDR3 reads CASSDTDSNQPQHF. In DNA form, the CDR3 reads TGTGCCAGCAGTGATACAGATAGCAATCAGCCCCAGCATTTT. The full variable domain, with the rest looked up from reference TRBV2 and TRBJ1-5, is EPEVTQTPSHQVTQMGQEVILRCVPISNHLYFYWYRQILGQKVEFLVSFYNNEISEKSEIFDDQFSVERPDGSNFTLKIRSTKLEDSAMYFCASSDTDSNQPQHFGDGTRLSIL.

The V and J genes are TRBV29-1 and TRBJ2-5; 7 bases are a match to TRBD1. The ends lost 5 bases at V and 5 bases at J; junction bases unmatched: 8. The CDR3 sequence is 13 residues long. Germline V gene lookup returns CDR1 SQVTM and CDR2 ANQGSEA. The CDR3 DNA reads TGCAGCGTTCGCACAGGGGCCGAGGAGACCCAGTACTTC. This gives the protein CSVRTGAEETQYF. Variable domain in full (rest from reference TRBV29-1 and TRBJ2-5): SAVISQKPSRDICQRGTSLTIQCQVDSQVTMMFWYRQQPGQSLTLIATANQGSEATYESGFVIDKFPISRPNLTFSTLTVSNMSPEDSSIYLCSVRTGAEETQYFGPGTRLLVL.

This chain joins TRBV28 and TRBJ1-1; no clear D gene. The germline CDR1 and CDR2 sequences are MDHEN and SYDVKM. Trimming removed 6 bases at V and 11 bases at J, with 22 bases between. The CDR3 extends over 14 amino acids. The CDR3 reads CASSAQNRVLRAFF. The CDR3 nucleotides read TGTGCCAGCAGCGCCCAGAACCGGGTCCTGCGGGCTTTCTTT.

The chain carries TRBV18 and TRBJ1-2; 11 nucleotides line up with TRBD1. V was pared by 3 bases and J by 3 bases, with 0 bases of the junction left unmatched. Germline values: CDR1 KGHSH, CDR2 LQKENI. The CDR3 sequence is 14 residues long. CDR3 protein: CASSPGQGDYGYTF. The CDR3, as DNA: TGTGCCAGCTCACCGGGACAGGGGGACTATGGCTACACCTTC.

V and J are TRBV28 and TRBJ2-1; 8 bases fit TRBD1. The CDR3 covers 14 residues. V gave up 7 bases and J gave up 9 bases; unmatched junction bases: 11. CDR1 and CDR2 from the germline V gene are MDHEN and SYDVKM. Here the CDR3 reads CASTNVAGGGEQFF. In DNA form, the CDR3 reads TGTGCCAGCACCAACGTAGCAGGGGGCGGTGAGCAGTTCTTC.

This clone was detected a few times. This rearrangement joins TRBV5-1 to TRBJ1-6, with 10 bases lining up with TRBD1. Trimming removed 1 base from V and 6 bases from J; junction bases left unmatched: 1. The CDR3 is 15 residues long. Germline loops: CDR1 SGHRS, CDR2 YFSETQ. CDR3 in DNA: TGCGCCAGCAGCTTGAGGGACAGGGGTAATTCACCCCTCCACTTT. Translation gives CASSLRDRGNSPLHF.

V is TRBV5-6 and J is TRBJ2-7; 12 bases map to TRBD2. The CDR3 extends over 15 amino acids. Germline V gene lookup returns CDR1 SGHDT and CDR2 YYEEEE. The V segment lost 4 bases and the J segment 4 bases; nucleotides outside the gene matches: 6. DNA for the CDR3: TGTGCCAGCAGCGTATCGGGACTAGCGGGTTACGAGCAGTACTTC. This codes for CASSVSGLAGYEQYF.

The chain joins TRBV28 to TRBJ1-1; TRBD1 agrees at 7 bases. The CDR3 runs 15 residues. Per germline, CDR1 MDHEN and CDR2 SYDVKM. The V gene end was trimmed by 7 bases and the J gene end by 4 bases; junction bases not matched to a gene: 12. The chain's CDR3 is CASIQGGAGSTEAFF. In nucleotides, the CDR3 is TGTGCCAGCATCCAGGGGGGCGCGGGGAGCACTGAAGCTTTCTTT. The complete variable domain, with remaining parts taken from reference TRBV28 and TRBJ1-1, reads DVKVTQSSRYLVKRTGEKVFLECVQDMDHENMFWYRQDPGLGLRLIYFSYDVKMKEKGDIPEGYSVSREKKERFSLILESASTNQTSMYLCASIQGGAGSTEAFFGQGTRLTVV.

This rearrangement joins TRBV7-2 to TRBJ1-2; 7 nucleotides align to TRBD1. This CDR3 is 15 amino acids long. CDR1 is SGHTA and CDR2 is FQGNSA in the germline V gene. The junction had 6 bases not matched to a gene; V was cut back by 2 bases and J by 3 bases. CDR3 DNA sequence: TGTGCCAGCAGCTTATCGGGACAGACTCACTATGGCTACACCTTC. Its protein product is CASSLSGQTHYGYTF.

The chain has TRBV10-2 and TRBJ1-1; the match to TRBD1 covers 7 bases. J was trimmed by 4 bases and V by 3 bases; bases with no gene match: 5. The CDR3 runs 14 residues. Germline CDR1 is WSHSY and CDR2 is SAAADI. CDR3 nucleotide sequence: TGCGCCAGCAGTGAAAGACAGGGTGGCACTGAAGCTTTCTTT. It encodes CASSERQGGTEAFF.

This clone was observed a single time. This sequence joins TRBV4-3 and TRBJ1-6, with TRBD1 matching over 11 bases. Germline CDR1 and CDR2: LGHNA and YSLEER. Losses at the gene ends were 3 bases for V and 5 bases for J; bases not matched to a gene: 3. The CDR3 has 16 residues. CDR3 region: CASSQGTGGNNSPLHF. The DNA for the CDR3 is TGCGCCAGCAGCCAGGGGACAGGGGGTAATAATTCACCCCTCCACTTT.

The CDR3 reads CATQQSGYGYTF. The CDR3 DNA reads TGTGCCACCCAACAATCAGGGTATGGCTACACCTTC. This rearrangement joins TRBV28 to TRBJ1-2, with D possibly matching TRBD1 (5 bases). Trimming left V 10 bases short and J 5 bases short, with 14 bases between. Germline CDR1 MDHEN, CDR2 SYDVKM. The CDR3 totals 12 residues.

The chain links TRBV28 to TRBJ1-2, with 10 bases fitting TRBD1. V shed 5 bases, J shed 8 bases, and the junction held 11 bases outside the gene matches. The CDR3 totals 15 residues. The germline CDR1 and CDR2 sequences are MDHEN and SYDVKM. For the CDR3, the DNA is TGTGCCAGCAGTCGACCCGGGACAGGGGAGTTGGGCTACACCTTC. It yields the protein CASSRPGTGELGYTF.

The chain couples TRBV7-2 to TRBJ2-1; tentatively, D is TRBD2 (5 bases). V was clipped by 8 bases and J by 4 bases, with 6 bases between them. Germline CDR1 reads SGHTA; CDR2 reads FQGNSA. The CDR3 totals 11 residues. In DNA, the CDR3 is TGTGCCAGCCGAGGGTACAATGAGCAGTTCTTC. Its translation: CASRGYNEQFF.

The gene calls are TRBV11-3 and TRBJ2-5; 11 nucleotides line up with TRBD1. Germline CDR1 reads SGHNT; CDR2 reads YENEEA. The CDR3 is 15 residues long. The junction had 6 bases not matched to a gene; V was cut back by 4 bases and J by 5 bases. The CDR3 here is CASSSDRGRRETQYF. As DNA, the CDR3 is TGTGCCAGCAGCTCGGACAGGGGGCGCCGGGAGACCCAGTACTTC.

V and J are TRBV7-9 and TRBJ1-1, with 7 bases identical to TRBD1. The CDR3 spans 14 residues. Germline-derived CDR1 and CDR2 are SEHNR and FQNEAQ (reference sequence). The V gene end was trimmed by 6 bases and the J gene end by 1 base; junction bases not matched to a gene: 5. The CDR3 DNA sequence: TGTGCCAGCAGACTACAGGGGCCGAACACTGAAGCTTTCTTT. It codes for CASRLQGPNTEAFF. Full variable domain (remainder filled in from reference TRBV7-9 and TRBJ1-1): DTGVSQNPRHKITKRGQNVTFRCDPISEHNRLYWYRQTLGQGPEFLTYFQNEAQLEKSRLLSDRFSAERPKGSFSTLEIQRTEQGDSAMYLCASRLQGPNTEAFFGQGTRLTVV.

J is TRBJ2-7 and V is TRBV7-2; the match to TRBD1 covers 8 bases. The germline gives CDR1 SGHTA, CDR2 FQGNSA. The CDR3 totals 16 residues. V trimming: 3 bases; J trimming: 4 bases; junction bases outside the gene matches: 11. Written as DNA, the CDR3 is TGTGCCAGCAGCTTCAAAACAGGGGGAAGGGTGTACGAGCAGTACTTC. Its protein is CASSFKTGGRVYEQYF.

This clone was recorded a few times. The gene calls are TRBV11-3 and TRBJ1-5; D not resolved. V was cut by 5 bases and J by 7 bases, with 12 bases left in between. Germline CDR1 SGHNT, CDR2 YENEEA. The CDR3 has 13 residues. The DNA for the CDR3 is TGTGCCAGCAGCGAGGACTATTACCAGCCCCAGCATTTT. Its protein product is CASSEDYYQPQHF.

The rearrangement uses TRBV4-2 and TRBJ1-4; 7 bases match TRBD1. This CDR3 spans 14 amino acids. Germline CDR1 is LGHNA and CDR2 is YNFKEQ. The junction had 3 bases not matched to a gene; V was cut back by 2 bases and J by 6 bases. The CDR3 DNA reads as TGTGCCAGCAGCCAACCCGGGACAGATGAAAAACTGTTTTTT. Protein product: CASSQPGTDEKLFF.

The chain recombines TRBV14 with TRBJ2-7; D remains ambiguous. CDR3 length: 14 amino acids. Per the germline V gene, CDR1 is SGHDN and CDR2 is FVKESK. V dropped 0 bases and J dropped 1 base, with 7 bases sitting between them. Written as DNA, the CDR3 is TGTGCCAGCAGCCAAGATGCCCAATCCTACGAGCAGTACTTC. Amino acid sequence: CASSQDAQSYEQYF.

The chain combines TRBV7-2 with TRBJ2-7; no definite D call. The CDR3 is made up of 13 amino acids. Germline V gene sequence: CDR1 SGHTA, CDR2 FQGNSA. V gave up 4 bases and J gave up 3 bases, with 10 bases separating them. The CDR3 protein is CASSSPAIYEQYF. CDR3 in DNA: TGTGCCAGCAGCTCACCCGCAATCTACGAGCAGTACTTC.

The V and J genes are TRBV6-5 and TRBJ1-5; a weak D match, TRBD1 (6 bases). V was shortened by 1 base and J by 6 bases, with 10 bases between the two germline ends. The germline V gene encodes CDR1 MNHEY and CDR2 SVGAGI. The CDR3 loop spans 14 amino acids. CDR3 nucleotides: TGTGCCAGCAGTTACTTGGGGGCGGGTCAGCCCCAGCATTTT. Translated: CASSYLGAGQPQHF.